A single sample gave rise to the 15 T cell receptor beta chains below, sequenced in a study of T-cell memory formation after mild COVID-19. TCRdb recomputed calls from the 5' RACE reads with MiXCR, one row per CDR3 protein. The repertoire consists of under 300,000 distinct CDR3 sequences, with 8% to 10% occurring once and the leading ten covering 22%. The sample taken for sequencing was PBMCs or a T cell subset sorted from them (not recorded which). The receptors shown here come from a young man who had mild COVID-19 (a few samples of this study predate the infection). Cell type and time point are not known.

This clonotype has a count of ten or more. The rearrangement joins TRBV5-1 to TRBJ2-7; 13 nucleotides match TRBD2. CDR1 and CDR2 (germline): SGHRS, YFSETQ. The V and J ends lost 1 base and 5 bases, in that order; junction bases with no gene match: 0. CDR3 length: 14 residues. Here the CDR3 reads CASSLTSGGDEQYV. The CDR3 DNA follows: TGCGCCAGCAGCTTGACTAGCGGGGGGGACGAGCAGTACGTC.

This clonotype was seen only a few times. The chain joins TRBV28 to TRBJ1-1; D is perhaps TRBD1 (5 bases). The length of the CDR3 is 14 residues. V was clipped by 3 bases and J by 8 bases, with 16 bases between them. Germline V CDR1 and CDR2: MDHEN, SYDVKM. The CDR3 DNA reads as TGTGCCAGCAGTTTTGGGGGACGTTTGGAGGAAGCTTTCTTT. Protein: CASSFGGRLEEAFF.

This clonotype was recorded a few times. V and J are TRBV14 and TRBJ2-1; D is ambiguous. Germline loops: CDR1 SGHDN, CDR2 FVKESK. Trimming removed 4 bases at V and 5 bases at J, with 6 bases between. The CDR3 runs 12 residues. The CDR3 sequence is CASSPSDNEQFF. DNA for the CDR3: TGTGCCAGCAGCCCTTCGGACAATGAGCAGTTCTTC. Drawing the rest from reference TRBV14 and TRBJ2-1, the complete variable domain is EAGVTQFPSHSVIEKGQTVTLRCDPISGHDNLYWYRRVMGKEIKFLLHFVKESKQDESGMPNNRFLAERTGGTYSTLKVQPAELEDSGVYFCASSPSDNEQFFGPGTRLTVL.

The rearrangement joins TRBV5-1 to TRBJ1-2; D perhaps matches TRBD1 (5 bases). Germline CDR1 reads SGHRS; CDR2 reads YFSETQ. This CDR3 has 13 residues. Trimming pared 6 bases from V and 6 bases from J, leaving 15 bases between. The chain's CDR3 is CASNKGQVDGYTF. The CDR3 DNA reads TGCGCCAGCAACAAGGGGCAGGTTGATGGCTACACCTTC.

J is TRBJ1-2 and V is TRBV12-3 or TRBV12-4; D gene uncertain. The CDR3 runs to 18 residues. V gave up 5 bases and J gave up 0 bases, with 22 bases separating them. CDR3 DNA: TGTGCCAGCAGTCATACACGCTCAGGACTGATATCTAACTATGGCTACACCTTC. Amino acids: CASSHTRSGLISNYGYTF.

V is TRBV5-5 and J is TRBJ2-3; D is perhaps TRBD1 (5 bases). This CDR3 is built from 16 residues. Trimming left V 0 bases short and J 2 bases short, with 13 bases between. Germline V lookup: CDR1 SGHKS, CDR2 YYEKEE (reference sequence). CDR3 DNA: TGTGCCAGCAGCTTGGGGGCAGGGCCTAACACAGATACGCAGTATTTT. Translation: CASSLGAGPNTDTQYF.

This clonotype was seen a few times. The rearrangement joins TRBV7-9 to TRBJ1-5; perhaps TRBD1 as D (5 bases). Germline values: CDR1 SEHNR, CDR2 FQNEAQ (reference sequence). The CDR3 totals 16 residues. V lost 4 bases and J 0 bases, leaving 13 bases between the germline ends. The CDR3 here is CASSWGGAGSNQPQHF. In DNA, the CDR3 is TGTGCCAGCAGCTGGGGTGGGGCGGGTAGCAATCAGCCCCAGCATTTT.

This clonotype has only a few counts. The chain employs TRBV12-3 or TRBV12-4 and TRBJ2-3, with 14 bases identical to TRBD2. V was clipped by 2 bases and J by 3 bases; unmatched bases: 7. CDR3 size: 18 residues. CDR3 residues: CASSLRLAGGLSTDTQYF. Written as DNA, the CDR3 is TGTGCCAGCAGTTTACGACTAGCGGGGGGGCTGTCGACAGATACGCAGTATTTT.

This clonotype is labeled medium-sized (0.01 to 0.1%). The chain combines TRBV4-1 with TRBJ2-5; maybe TRBD2 (7 bases). The CDR3 sequence is 19 residues long. Germline assignment: CDR1 MGHRA and CDR2 YSYEKL. V shed 3 bases and J shed 1 base, with 24 bases lying between them. Here the CDR3 reads CASSHPGLRGGAFQETQYF. Written as DNA, the CDR3 is TGCGCCAGCAGCCACCCCGGGCTTAGGGGGGGGGCGTTCCAAGAGACCCAGTACTTC.

This clonotype was seen repeatedly, ten times or more. This chain uses TRBV20-1 with TRBJ1-5, with a possible D match to TRBD1 (5 bases). Trimming removed 0 bases at V and 1 base at J, with 13 bases between. CDR1 and CDR2 from the germline V gene are DFQATT and SNEGSKA (reference sequence). The CDR3 sequence is 16 residues long. This CDR3 reads CSARDWAGLSNQPQHF. CDR3 nucleotide sequence: TGCAGTGCTAGAGATTGGGCAGGGCTGAGCAATCAGCCCCAGCATTTT.

This sequence joins TRBV27 and TRBJ1-2; D gene uncertain. There are 16 residues in the CDR3. V lost 6 bases and J lost 1, with 18 bases in between. CDR1 is MNHEY and CDR2 is SMNVEV in the germline V gene (reference sequence). CDR3 nucleotide sequence: TGTGCCAGCAGAGTCATAAAGGGTATAAGTAACTATGGCTACACCTTC. Amino acid sequence: CASRVIKGISNYGYTF.

The V and J genes are TRBV7-9 and TRBJ1-3, with D unclear. The ends were cut back, 5 bases at V and 4 bases at J, with 15 bases in the middle. Germline V gene sequence: CDR1 SEHNR, CDR2 FQNEAQ (reference sequence). This CDR3 is built from 15 residues. The CDR3 is CASSQTLPGGNTIYF. In nucleotides, the CDR3 is TGTGCCAGCAGCCAGACCCTTCCTGGAGGAAACACCATATATTTT.

The chain uses TRBV5-1 and TRBJ2-1; 9 nucleotides match TRBD2. With 3 bases clipped from V and 2 bases from J, the junction kept 6 bases outside the gene matches. The CDR3 totals 16 residues. CDR1 SGHRS and CDR2 YFSETQ come from the germline V gene. The CDR3 sequence: CASSWAGLATYNEQFF. For the CDR3, the DNA is TGCGCCAGCAGCTGGGCGGGACTAGCCACCTACAATGAGCAGTTCTTC.

This clonotype was picked up a small number of times. The chain has TRBV29-1 and TRBJ1-1; D ambiguous. Germline V gene sequence: CDR1 SQVTM, CDR2 ANQGSEA. The CDR3 loop spans 14 amino acids. Trimming pared 4 bases from V and 3 bases from J, leaving 15 bases between. This CDR3 is CSVVSLRKDTEAFF. The CDR3 DNA sequence: TGCAGCGTTGTGTCCTTAAGGAAAGACACTGAAGCTTTCTTT.

This clonotype occurred many times. The chain links TRBV7-2 to TRBJ2-1; possibly TRBD1 or TRBD2 for D (5 bases each). V dropped 3 bases and J dropped 8 bases, with 14 bases sitting between them. Germline-derived CDR1 and CDR2 are SGHTA and FQGNSA. The CDR3 runs to 14 residues. The CDR3 protein is CASSFPWGSYEQFF. The CDR3 DNA sequence: TGTGCCAGCAGCTTCCCGTGGGGGTCCTATGAGCAGTTCTTC.